This record looks at one T cell receptor beta chain sequence and its context. The CDR3 consists of 17 residues. Germline CDR1 reads SGHRS; CDR2 reads YFSETQ. Trimming removed 0 bases from V and 0 bases from J; junction bases left unmatched: 4. The record originates from a study of T-cell reconstitution after alpha-beta-depleted transplantation in children. Unique molecular identifiers were used in preparing the TCRbeta library. Using its own MiXCR run on the PCR reads, TCRdb lists one record per CDR3 protein. The sample includes hundreds of thousands of distinct CDR3 sequences, around a sixth of them seen just once.

The TCR comes from a human donor who donated a stem cell graft to a child with acute myeloid leukemia. The sample in question was PBMCs from the stem cell graft donor, obtained from the stem cell graft. This chain uses TRBV5-1 with TRBJ2-2; 8 bases match TRBD1. The CDR3 protein is CASSLAGRGPNTGELFF. In nucleotides, the CDR3 is TGCGCCAGCAGCTTGGCAGGCAGGGGGCCGAACACCGGGGAGCTGTTTTTT.